This TCR beta chain was identified during a study of blood T cell repertoires in COVID-19. Study in general: COVID-19 samples, acute and convalescent, were from the United States, Italy and Spain. The analysed material was cDNA or gDNA that came from T cells, B-cell-depleted T cells, or PBMCs.

There are 14 residues in the CDR3. Germline lookup yields CDR1 ENHRY and CDR2 SYGVKD. V was clipped by 4 bases and J by 6 bases, with 16 bases between them. Per the original methods: From reference gene primer amplification, estimates of nucleated cell counts were derived. TCRdb keeps only in-frame clones here, not all; method: immunoSEQ multiplex PCR. V, J and clone size were drawn from that table, and D and trimming were deduced from the DNA. Of approximately 90,000 clones detected, 70% to 85% appear once; the ten largest clones hold 20% to 25%. This TCR was sampled from a man aged 60 to 75 with acute or convalescent COVID-19. Sequenced: peripheral blood. The chain carries TRBV10-3 and TRBJ2-7; D perhaps matches TRBD1 (5 bases). The CDR3 spells CAISGAGYIGEQYF. CDR3 coding DNA: TGTGCCATCAGTGGGGCAGGGTATATCGGCGAGCAGTACTTC.